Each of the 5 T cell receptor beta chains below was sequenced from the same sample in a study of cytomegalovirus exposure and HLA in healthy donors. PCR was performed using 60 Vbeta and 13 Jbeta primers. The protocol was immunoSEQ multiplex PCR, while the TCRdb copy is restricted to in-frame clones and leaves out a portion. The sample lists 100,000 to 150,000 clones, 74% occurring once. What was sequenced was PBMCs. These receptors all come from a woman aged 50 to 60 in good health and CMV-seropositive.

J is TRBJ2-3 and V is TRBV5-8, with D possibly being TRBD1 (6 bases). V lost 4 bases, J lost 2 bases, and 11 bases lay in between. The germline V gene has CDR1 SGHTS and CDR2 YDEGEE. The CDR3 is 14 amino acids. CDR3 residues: CASSTRGSTDTQYF. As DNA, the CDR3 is TGTGCCAGCAGCACCAGGGGCTCCACAGATACGCAGTATTTT.

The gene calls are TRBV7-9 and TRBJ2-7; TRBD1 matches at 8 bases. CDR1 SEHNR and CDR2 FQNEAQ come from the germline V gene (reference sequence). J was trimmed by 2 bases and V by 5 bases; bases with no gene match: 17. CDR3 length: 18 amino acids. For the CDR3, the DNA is TGTGCCAGCAGCCCCACGCCCGACAGGGGCCGAAATACCTACGAGCAGTACTTC. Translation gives CASSPTPDRGRNTYEQYF.

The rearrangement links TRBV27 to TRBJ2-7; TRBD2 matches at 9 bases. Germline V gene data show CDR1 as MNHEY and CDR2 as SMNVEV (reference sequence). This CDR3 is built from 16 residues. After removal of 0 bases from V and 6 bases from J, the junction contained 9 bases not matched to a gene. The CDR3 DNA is TGTGCCAGCAGTTTATCCTTCACTAGCGGGTGGGGCGAGCAGTACTTC. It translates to CASSLSFTSGWGEQYF.

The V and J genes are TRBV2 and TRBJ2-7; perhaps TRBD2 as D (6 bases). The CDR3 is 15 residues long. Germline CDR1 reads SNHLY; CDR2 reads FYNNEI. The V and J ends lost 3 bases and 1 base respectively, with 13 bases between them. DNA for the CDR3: TGTGCCAGCAGTGAGAGGGAGGCAAGTTCCTACGAGCAGTACTTC. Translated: CASSEREASSYEQYF.

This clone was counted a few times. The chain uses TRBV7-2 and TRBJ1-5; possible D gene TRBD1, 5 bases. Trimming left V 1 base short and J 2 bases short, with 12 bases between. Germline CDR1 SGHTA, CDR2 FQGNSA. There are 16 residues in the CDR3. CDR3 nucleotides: TGTGCCAGCAGCTTAGGTGGGGACTGGCGCAATCAGCCCCAGCATTTT. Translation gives CASSLGGDWRNQPQHF.